This T cell receptor (beta chain) was sequenced during a study of early T cells in non-severe SARS-CoV-2 infection. Study details: Bulk RNA isolated from unsorted whole blood underwent sequencing; chains were not paired.

This CDR3 has 18 amino acids. CDR1 is SGDLS, CDR2 YYNGEE, per germline. V lost 3 bases to trimming and J lost 2 bases; unmatched junction nucleotides: 11. About this clonotype itself: What it binds is not known.

The library protocol tagged individual cDNA molecules with unique molecular identifiers. TCRdb passed the 5' RACE reads through MiXCR, listing each CDR3 protein once. The table shows about 80,000 distinct CDR3 sequences, with less than 5.5% occurring only once. Study conclusions and caveats: Matches to VDJdb favored anti-spike CD8 responses and missed private and CD4 specificities.

The specimen comprised whole blood, sampled at baseline. The receptor was derived from an adult who was a healthcare worker with PCR-confirmed SARS-CoV-2 infection or an uninfected control (not recorded which). The chain is built from TRBV9 and TRBJ2-1; 10 bases fit TRBD2. In DNA, the CDR3 is TGTGCCAGCAGCGCTGACGGGGGGCTAGCGGGAGCCTACAATGAGCAGTTCTTC. The encoded protein is CASSADGGLAGAYNEQFF. The full variable domain, its missing parts supplied by reference TRBV9 and TRBJ2-1, is DSGVTQTPKHLITATGQRVTLRCSPRSGDLSVYWYQQSLDQGLQFLIQYYNGEERAKGNILERFSAQQFPDLHSELNLSSLELGDSALYFCASSADGGLAGAYNEQFFGPGTRLTVL.